The clone carrying this T cell receptor beta chain was counted only a few times. Its antigen is unknown. Using unique molecular identifiers, the investigators prepared the TCRbeta library. TCRdb re-called the PCR reads with MiXCR, one entry per CDR3 protein. The table includes some 300,000 distinct CDR3 sequences, roughly a tenth detected once. The entry originates in a study of T-cell reconstitution after alpha-beta-depleted transplantation in children. The length of the CDR3 is 15 residues. Germline CDR1 is DFQATT and CDR2 is SNEGSKA (reference sequence). With V trimmed by 2 bases and J by 0 bases, 6 bases remained unmatched. Study-level points and caveats: Surviving thymic progenitors and recipient T cells were the source of high TCRbeta diversity at day 60 in some patients. Newly produced T cells mostly accounted for T-cell counts and diversity one year post-transplant.

The receptor was isolated from a boy under three years old with acute myeloid leukemia, due to receive a stem cell transplant. The chain uses TRBV20-1 and TRBJ2-7; 8 nucleotides agree with TRBD2. Sample: PBMCs, taken before TCRalphabeta/CD19-depleted stem cell transplant. CDR3 residues: CSARRSGISSYEQYF. Written as DNA, the CDR3 is TGCAGTGCTAGACGTAGCGGGATAAGCTCCTACGAGCAGTACTTC.